The clone carrying this TCR beta chain occurred a few times. This entry is derived from a study of blood T cell repertoires in COVID-19. For the study at large: Some COVID-19 samples were acute and others convalescent; all came from the United States, Italy and Spain. Sample material is recorded as cDNA or gDNA derived from T cells, B-cell-depleted T cells, or PBMCs.

Deletions cut 4 bases from V and 3 bases from J, with 15 bases between. Germline CDR1 is KGHSH and CDR2 is LQKENI. This CDR3 region has 15 residues. Original handling: Amplified reference gene primers provided the basis for estimating nucleated cell counts. Data came from immunoSEQ multiplex PCR; TCRdb stores just in-frame clones and leaves some out. That table gives V, J and clone size, and the DNA gave D and trimming. Of 200,000 to 250,000 clones listed, around 88% are singletons. This TCR derives from a man younger than 30 with active or convalescent COVID-19. This chain links TRBV18 with TRBJ1-2, with D possibly TRBD1 on 5 matching bases. Sequencing was done on a sample of peripheral blood. The DNA of the CDR3 is TGTGCCAGCTCACTACAACCAGGGTTCGACTATGGCTACACCTTC. Its translation is CASSLQPGFDYGYTF.